The 7 T cell receptor beta chains listed next were all sequenced from one sample in a study of cytomegalovirus exposure and HLA in healthy donors. PCR employed 60 Vbeta and 13 Jbeta primers. Sequenced by immunoSEQ multiplex PCR; TCRdb stores in-frame clones only, minus some. This sample has more than 75,000 clones, with around 90% found just once. Sequences were obtained from PBMCs. The receptors originated from a man between 18 and 29 years old in good health and CMV-seronegative.

This chain joins TRBV5-4 and TRBJ2-2, with TRBD1 identical over 9 bases. Looked up from germline, CDR1 is SGHNT and CDR2 is YYREEE (reference sequence). The trim removed 3 bases at V and 5 bases at J, leaving 8 bases unmatched. The CDR3 covers 16 residues. The CDR3: CASSSRTGARTGELFF. As DNA, the CDR3 is TGTGCCAGCAGCTCGAGGACAGGGGCAAGGACCGGGGAGCTGTTTTTT. The entire variable domain, with the rest obtained from reference TRBV5-4 and TRBJ2-2, is as follows: ETGVTQSPTHLIKTRGQQVTLRCSSQSGHNTVSWYQQALGQGPQFIFQYYREEENGRGNFPPRFSGLQFPNYSSELNVNALELDDSALYLCASSSRTGARTGELFFGEGSRLTVL.

The chain has TRBV11-2 and TRBJ2-1, with D tentatively TRBD1 (5 bases). This CDR3 comprises 13 residues. Trimming removed 1 base from V and 9 bases from J, with 10 bases in between. Germline CDR1 reads SGHAT; CDR2 reads FQNNGV. The CDR3 protein is CASSLGTLLEQFF. CDR3 coding DNA: TGTGCCAGCAGCTTAGGGACACTTCTTGAGCAGTTCTTC.

This chain uses TRBV29-1 with TRBJ2-1, with D tentatively TRBD2 (6 bases). Germline values: CDR1 SQVTM, CDR2 ANQGSEA. Trimming removed 7 bases from V and 8 bases from J, with 21 bases in between. CDR3 length: 14 residues. The DNA of the CDR3 is TGCAGCGGAGAGCTGCAACGGGACTTCCATGAGCAGTTCTTC. It specifies CSGELQRDFHEQFF.

The chain couples TRBV19 to TRBJ2-1; TRBD2 aligns across 11 bases. Germline CDR1 and CDR2: LNHDA and SQIVND (reference sequence). The V segment lost 4 bases and the J segment 14 bases; nucleotides outside the gene matches: 7. The CDR3 consists of 13 residues. The CDR3, as DNA: TGTGCCAGTAGTAGTAGGACTAGCGGGCATAAGTTCTTC. It encodes CASSSRTSGHKFF.

Comments on this clone: The sample has other DNA sequences that encode this CDR3 too. The rearrangement joins TRBV7-3 to TRBJ2-2, with D maybe TRBD2 (6 bases). Trimming left V 3 bases short and J 2 bases short, with 7 bases between. This CDR3 has 14 amino acids. Germline V lookup: CDR1 SGHTA, CDR2 FQGTGA. The CDR3: CASSLGGNTGELFF. CDR3 bases: TGTGCCAGCAGCTTGGGGGGAAACACCGGGGAGCTGTTTTTT.

The chain is built from TRBV15 and TRBJ2-2; D is perhaps TRBD2 (6 bases). This CDR3 is 18 amino acids long. The germline V gene encodes CDR1 LNHNV and CDR2 YYDKDF (reference sequence). With 0 bases removed from V and 2 bases from J, the gap between germline ends came to 16 bases. CDR3 nucleotides: TGTGCCACCAGCAGAGATCGGGGGTTGGGATTAAACACCGGGGAGCTGTTTTTT. This gives the protein CATSRDRGLGLNTGELFF. The variable domain in full, completed from reference TRBV15 and TRBJ2-2, reads DAMVIQNPRYQVTQFGKPVTLSCSQTLNHNVMYWYQQKSSQAPKLLFHYYDKDFNNEADTPDNFQSRRPNTSFCFLDIRSPGLGDTAMYLCATSRDRGLGLNTGELFFGEGSRLTVL.

The chain links TRBV7-9 to TRBJ2-1; 9 bases fit TRBD1. With 5 bases clipped from V and 3 bases from J, the junction kept 5 bases outside the gene matches. The CDR3 has 15 residues. Germline lookup yields CDR1 SEHNR and CDR2 FQNEAQ (reference sequence). Here the CDR3 reads CASSLTGGFYNEQFF. In DNA form, the CDR3 reads TGTGCCAGCAGCCTAACAGGGGGCTTCTACAATGAGCAGTTCTTC.